These 16 T cell receptor beta chains were sequenced from one sample in a study of T cells expressing NK-cell markers. Following a re-call of the 5' RACE reads, TCRdb has one entry per CDR3 protein and lacks DNA. The listing contains some 460,000 distinct CDR3 sequences. The sample was blood T cells: a sorted CD56 or NKG2C T cell subset, CD4+ or CD8+ T cells, or bulk PBMC T cells (not recorded which). Receptor source: a woman between 50 and 59 years old in good health.

Here the CDR3 reads CASSGGAYGYTF. V usage is TRBV5-1 and J usage is TRBJ1-2. CDR1 is SGHRS and CDR2 is YFSETQ in the germline V gene. The CDR3 has 12 amino acids.

V is TRBV12-3 or TRBV12-4 and J is TRBJ2-1; absent DNA, TCRdb's TRBD1 call cannot be checked. CDR3 length equals 15 residues. The CDR3 region is CASSFMGAGRNEQFF.

This chain connects TRBV20-1 to TRBJ2-1; TCRdb's assignment of TRBD2 cannot be checked, as there is no DNA. Germline CDR1 DFQATT, CDR2 SNEGSKA (reference sequence). The CDR3 totals 18 residues. The CDR3: CSARDGWTRENNVNEQFF.

The chain links TRBV19 to TRBJ2-5. The CDR3 sequence is 13 residues long. CDR1 is LNHDA, CDR2 SQIVND, per germline (reference sequence). This CDR3 is CASSMVGWETQYF. Supplemented by reference TRBV19 and TRBJ2-5, the full variable domain reads DGGITQSPKYLFRKEGQNVTLSCEQNLNHDAMYWYRQDPGQGLRLIYYSQIVNDFQKGDIAEGYSVSREKKESFPLTVTSAQKNPTAFYLCASSMVGWETQYFGPGTRLLVL.

The chain links TRBV20-1 to TRBJ2-3; TCRdb designates TRBD2, a call that cannot be tested without DNA. In germline, CDR1 is DFQATT, CDR2 SNEGSKA (reference sequence). This CDR3 comprises 14 residues. The CDR3 is CSADLAGAGDTQYF.

The genes are TRBV6-6 and TRBJ2-3; without DNA, the TCRdb call of TRBD1 cannot be checked. Per germline, CDR1 MNHNY and CDR2 SVGAGI (reference sequence). The CDR3 is 14 residues long. The CDR3 loop reads CASSYFGQADTQYF.

The chain has TRBV6-5 and TRBJ2-1. The length of the CDR3 is 16 residues. CDR1 MNHEY and CDR2 SVGAGI come from the germline V gene. The CDR3: CASSWSKKVSYNEQFF.

The chain employs TRBV20-1 and TRBJ1-3. CDR1 is DFQATT and CDR2 is SNEGSKA in the germline V gene (reference sequence). The CDR3 is 13 amino acids. CDR3 residues: CSASLGTGNTIYF.

V gene TRBV5-1 combines with J gene TRBJ2-3. The CDR3 totals 14 residues. The germline V gene encodes CDR1 SGHRS and CDR2 YFSETQ. The chain's CDR3 is CASSLSRISDTQYF.

The CDR3 spells CASSRPGLADNEQFF. This chain uses TRBV21-1 with TRBJ2-1; there is no DNA to check the TCRdb D call of TRBD2. TRBV21-1 is a listed pseudogene. There are 15 residues in the CDR3.

The chain links TRBV20-1 to TRBJ1-1; TCRdb gives TRBD1 as the D gene, but with no DNA this cannot be confirmed. This CDR3 comprises 15 residues. Per germline, CDR1 DFQATT and CDR2 SNEGSKA (reference sequence). The CDR3 here is CSARDGAGMNTEAFF.

Here the CDR3 reads CSTEGTGGYTF. The chain is built from TRBV20-1 and TRBJ1-2; the TRBD1 assignment by TCRdb is unverifiable without DNA. Germline V gene lookup returns CDR1 DFQATT and CDR2 SNEGSKA (reference sequence). This CDR3 spans 11 amino acids.

This chain uses TRBV7-9 with TRBJ1-3; checking the TCRdb D call of TRBD1 is not possible without DNA. The CDR3 loop spans 18 amino acids. CDR1 SEHNR and CDR2 FQNEAQ come from the germline V gene (reference sequence). The CDR3 here is CASSPNRPGARRGNTIYF. The full variable domain, in which reference TRBV7-9 and TRBJ1-3 provide the parts outside the CDR3, is DTGVSQNPRHKITKRGQNVTFRCDPISEHNRLYWYRQTLGQGPEFLTYFQNEAQLEKSRLLSDRFSAERPKGSFSTLEIQRTEQGDSAMYLCASSPNRPGARRGNTIYFGEGSWLTVV.

The V gene is TRBV20-1, the J gene TRBJ2-5; TCRdb's assignment of TRBD2 cannot be checked, as there is no DNA. The CDR3 contains 14 residues. Germline V gene lookup returns CDR1 DFQATT and CDR2 SNEGSKA (reference sequence). The CDR3 region is CSANSGRRDETQYF.

V and J are TRBV2 and TRBJ2-2; TCRdb reports TRBD2, a call that lacks DNA to check it against. The CDR3 contains 17 residues. The germline gives CDR1 SNHLY, CDR2 FYNNEI. This CDR3 is CASSVLAGGRIPGELFF.

The chain joins TRBV27 to TRBJ2-7. CDR3 length: 16 amino acids. CDR1 and CDR2 (germline): MNHEY, SMNVEV (reference sequence). This CDR3 reads CASSFDWSRSSYEQYF.